The present TCR beta chain was sequenced within a study of beta chain features in type 1 diabetes. On the study more broadly: Cell yields, gender and age were comparable in patients and healthy donors.

J gave up 2 bases and V 5 bases, and 7 bases lay outside the gene matches. Germline V gene sequence: CDR1 ENHRY, CDR2 SYGVKD. CDR3 length: 15 residues. The authors reverse transcribed all of the isolated RNA, so sequencing captured expressed TCRB transcripts. TCRdb's table, derived via immunoSEQ multiplex PCR, lists solely in-frame clones and lacks some. The sample lists around 430,000 clones; 30% were seen once. It was via CD45RO/CCR7/CD25/CD127/CD95/CD27 that CD4+ naive, central memory, regulatory and stem cell-like memory cells were sorted. The purity of all sorted populations exceeded 95%. This receptor was taken from a man between 18 and 29 years old in good health. The sequencing sample was made of naive CD4+ T cells from blood. This chain connects TRBV10-3 to TRBJ2-3, with 7 bases identical to TRBD1. The CDR3 DNA follows: TGTGCCATCAGTCGGGGACAGATTTACACAGATACGCAGTATTTT. This codes for CAISRGQIYTDTQYF.